The entry below describes one T cell receptor (beta chain). Its antigen is unidentified. Deep-level running was used for the assay. Clones were read by immunoSEQ multiplex PCR, and TCRdb kept only the in-frame ones, dropping some. This sample yields roughly 2.5 million clones, of which roughly nine tenths are seen a single time; 0.11% to 0.15% belongs to the top ten. Looked up from germline, CDR1 is SGHDT and CDR2 is YYEEEE. Trimming took off 2 bases at V and 5 bases at J, with 10 bases between the two ends. This CDR3 is 13 amino acids long. In the CD4+ fraction, cells were divided into CD45RA+ naive and CD45RA-negative memory subsets. The sample belongs to a study of shared clonotypes between healthy human individuals. General observations from the study: In having few donors, the study represented limited genetic and exposure-history diversity. A reduction in generation probabilities was seen for non-shared clonotypes relative to those shared by all four donors.

The TCR was taken from a man between 18 and 35 years old in good health. The sequenced sample consisted of naive CD4+ T cells sorted from blood. Sample subset: CD45RA+ positively selected. V is TRBV5-6 and J is TRBJ2-5; possibly TRBD1 or TRBD2 for D (6 bases each). The chain's CDR3 is CASSFRGRETQYF. CDR3 nucleotide sequence: TGTGCCAGCAGCTTTAGGGGGAGGGAGACCCAGTACTTC.